This T cell receptor (beta chain) was identified in a study of T cells in Graves' hyperthyroidism and ophthalmopathy. The table lists this clonotype with a few counts. Amplified TCR beta CDR3 regions derived from RNA transcripts. During a first-round RT-PCR of the TCR CDR3, the HTBI primer set was used. TCRdb reprocessed the multiplex PCR reads with MiXCR, giving one entry per CDR3 protein. The sample consists of under 400,000 distinct CDR3 sequences, around 13% of them appearing once. The V and J ends lost 4 bases and 5 bases, in that order; junction bases with no gene match: 7. The CDR3 is made up of 14 amino acids. Germline V CDR1 and CDR2: SGHRS, YFSETQ.

Sequenced: blood. The origin of this receptor is a woman aged 55-69 years with Graves' hyperthyroidism. The rearrangement uses TRBV5-1 and TRBJ2-3; 7 nucleotides match TRBD2. CDR3 amino acids: CASSQNGGGDTQYF. The CDR3 coding sequence is TGCGCCAGCAGCCAAAATGGGGGGGGAGATACGCAGTATTTT.